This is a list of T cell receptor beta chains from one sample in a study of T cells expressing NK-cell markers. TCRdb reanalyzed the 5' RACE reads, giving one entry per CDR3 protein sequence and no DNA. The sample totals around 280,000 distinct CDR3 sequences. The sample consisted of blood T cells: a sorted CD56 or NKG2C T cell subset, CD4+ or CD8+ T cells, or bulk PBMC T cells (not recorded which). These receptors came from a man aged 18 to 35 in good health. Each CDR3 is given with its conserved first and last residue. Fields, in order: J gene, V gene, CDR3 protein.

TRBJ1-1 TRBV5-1 CASSTTGTGINTEAFF
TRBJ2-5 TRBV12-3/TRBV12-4 CASRDRDRGLAQYF
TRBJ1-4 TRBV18 CASSRRTNEKLFF
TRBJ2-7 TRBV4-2 CASSQDRGGSGEQYF
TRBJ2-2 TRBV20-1 CSARAVTDNTGELFF
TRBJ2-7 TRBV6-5 CASSWIRQSSYEQYF
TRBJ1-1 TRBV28 CASTSGGGYTEAFF
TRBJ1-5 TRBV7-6 CASSSNLNQPQHF
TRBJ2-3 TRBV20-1 CSAPDSGWTDTQYF
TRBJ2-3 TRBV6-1 CASMRLAGRTDTQYF
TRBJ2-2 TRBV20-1 CSARYAAKPGELFF
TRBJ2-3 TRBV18 CASSLIPAGGQRDTQYF
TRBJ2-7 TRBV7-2 CASSLSAAGATYEQYF
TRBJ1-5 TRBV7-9 CASSPTGEGGQPQHF
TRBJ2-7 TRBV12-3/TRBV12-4 CASSRDRLEQYF
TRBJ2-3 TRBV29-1 CSVEVGTGGISTDTQYF
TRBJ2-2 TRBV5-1 CASSLMDRSTGELFF
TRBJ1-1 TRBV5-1 CASSPTSVNTEAFF
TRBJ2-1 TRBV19 CASSTAQSSYNEQFF
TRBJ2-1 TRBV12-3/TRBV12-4 CASSLLLTRYSYNEQFF
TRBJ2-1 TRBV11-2 CASRPNPRGRSENNEQFF
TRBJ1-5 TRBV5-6 CASSLSGPNQPQHF
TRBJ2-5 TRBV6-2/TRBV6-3 CASSSGQGTQYF
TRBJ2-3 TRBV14 CASSRDSNTDTQYF
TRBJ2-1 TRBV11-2 CASNRELYNEQFF
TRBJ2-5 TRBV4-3 CASSPGTGEKTQYF
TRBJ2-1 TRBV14 CASSPLRAGGNEQFF
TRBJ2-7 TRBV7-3 CASSLARDYEQYF
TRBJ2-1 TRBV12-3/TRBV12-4 CASSLGTSPFF
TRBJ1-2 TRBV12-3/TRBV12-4 CASSYAGSGGYTF
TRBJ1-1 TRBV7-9 CATEGMNTEAFF
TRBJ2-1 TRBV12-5 CASGGRTSGRGEQFF
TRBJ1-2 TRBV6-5 CASSYSPLGNYGYTF
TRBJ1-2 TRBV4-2 CASSQARINYGYTF
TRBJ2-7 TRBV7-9 CASSQEGPYEQYF
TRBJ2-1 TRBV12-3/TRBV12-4 CASSRHLAGEQFF
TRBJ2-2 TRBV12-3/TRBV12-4 CASSLAGGGTGELFF
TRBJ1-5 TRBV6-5 CASSSTGTGYQPQHF
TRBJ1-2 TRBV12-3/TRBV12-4 CASSFRTGGDYGYTF
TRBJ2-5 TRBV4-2 CASSQGVNSLQETQYF
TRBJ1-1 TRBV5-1 CASSGRGSTTEAFF